This TCR beta chain was sequenced for a study of tumor-infiltrating lymphocytes in localized non-small cell lung cancer. Sequencing used immunoSEQ multiplex PCR; TCRdb keeps in-frame clones, though not all of them. The top ten hold around an eighth of the sample, which has just under 6,500 clones, more than 65% seen once. The receptor was derived from a human donor with non-small cell lung cancer. The specimen sequenced was lung tumor tissue.

The CDR3 region is CASSEAAMDSEKLFF. In DNA form, the CDR3 reads TGTGCCAGCAGTGAAGCTGCGATGGACAGCGAAAAACTGTTTTTT. The chain links TRBV6-1 to TRBJ1-4, with D perhaps matching TRBD1 (6 bases). Germline V gene data show CDR1 as MNHNS and CDR2 as SASEGT. V was clipped by 0 bases and J by 8 bases, with 13 bases between them. The CDR3 totals 15 residues.